The 11 T cell receptor beta chains below come from one sample, sequenced in a study of T cell changes during pregnancy in multiple sclerosis (dated by TCRdb to the late 2010s). Library construction relied on the immunoSEQ multiplex PCR assay. TCRdb limited this immuneACCESS table to in-frame rearrangements with V and J called. A share of clones is missing; checked studies link under half to unresolved V genes, and the rest is unexplained. In this sample the table shows about 47,000 clones, over 75% of which occur a single time. The top ten hold around 8% of the sample. Source: CD8+ T cells from peripheral blood mononuclear cells, taken in the second trimester of pregnancy. The receptor source for this set is a female donor with multiple sclerosis, enrolled in a pregnancy study.

The CDR3 DNA follows: TGTGCCAGCAGCTCCTCATCTATCCAGCCCCAGCATTTT. Amino acids: CASSSSSIQPQHF. This chain connects TRBV7-8 to TRBJ1-5, with D unresolved. V gave up 4 bases and J gave up 7 bases, with 11 bases separating them. Germline values: CDR1 SGHVS, CDR2 FQNEAQ. The CDR3 is 13 residues long.

On this clone: One end of the junction is discordant with germline, which a read error may explain. The V gene is TRBV5-8, the J gene TRBJ1-4; D is ambiguous. Germline V CDR1 and CDR2: SGHTS, YDEGEE. The CDR3 covers 12 residues. CDR3 sequence: CASNLGDRKLFF. CDR3 coding DNA: TGTGCCAGCAACTTGGGTGATCGGAAACTGTTTTTT. The variable domain in full, completed from reference TRBV5-8 and TRBJ1-4, reads EAGVTQSPTHLIKTRGQQATLRCSPISGHTSVYWYQQALGLGLQFLLWYDEGEERNRGNFPPRFSGRQFPNYSSELNVNALELEDSALYLCASNLGDRKLFFGSGTQLSVL.

This chain uses TRBV6-5 with TRBJ2-2, with 9 bases fitting TRBD2. This CDR3 contains 14 residues. Germline CDR1 and CDR2: MNHEY and SVGAGI. The junction had 6 bases not matched to a gene; V was cut back by 6 bases and J by 7 bases. The CDR3 nucleotides read TGTGCCAGCAGCCGGACTAGCGAGGGCGGGGAGCTGTTTTTT. Translation gives CASSRTSEGGELFF.

V gene TRBV2 combines with J gene TRBJ2-7; TRBD2 is a possible D gene (6 bases). Per the germline V gene, CDR1 is SNHLY and CDR2 is FYNNEI. V was cut by 10 bases and J by 5 bases, with 15 bases left in between. The CDR3 covers 12 residues. DNA of the CDR3: TGTGCCACCCGGGGGTCCAGCCACGAGCAGTACTTC. Its translation is CATRGSSHEQYF.

The chain links TRBV5-4 to TRBJ1-2; D remains unclear. CDR1 SGHNT and CDR2 YYREEE come from the germline V gene (reference sequence). The V and J ends lost 0 bases and 2 bases respectively, with 14 bases between them. This CDR3 has 16 amino acids. The CDR3 DNA reads TGTGCCAGCAGCTTGGGTAGGGAGGAGAAAAACTATGGCTACACCTTC. Translation gives CASSLGREEKNYGYTF.

Only one count was recorded for this clone. The CDR3 coding sequence is TGTGCCAGCAGCTCCCGGGGAACTCAGCGGGGGGGCAATGAGCAGTTCTTC. This translates into CASSSRGTQRGGNEQFF. The gene calls are TRBV11-3 and TRBJ2-1; 10 bases line up with TRBD2. Germline assignment: CDR1 SGHNT and CDR2 YENEEA. With V trimmed by 4 bases and J by 6 bases, 12 bases remained unmatched. The CDR3 is made up of 17 amino acids.

This rearrangement joins TRBV13 to TRBJ1-1; no clear D. Per the germline V gene, CDR1 is PRHDT and CDR2 is FYEKMQ (reference sequence). V was trimmed by 0 bases and J by 2 bases, leaving 7 bases between them. The CDR3 covers 14 residues. The CDR3, as DNA: TGTGCCAGCAGCTTAGGGCAGGTCAACACTGAAGCTTTCTTT. Its protein product is CASSLGQVNTEAFF.

The chain is built from TRBV4-1 and TRBJ2-7, with 8 bases lining up with TRBD2. The length of the CDR3 is 16 residues. V shed 4 bases, J shed 0 bases, and the junction held 8 bases outside the gene matches. The germline gives CDR1 MGHRA, CDR2 YSYEKL. CDR3 bases: TGCGCCAGCAGCCGCGGATTAGCGGGACCCTCCTACGAGCAGTACTTC. This encodes CASSRGLAGPSYEQYF.

CDR3: CASGSGTGRKREAFF. The CDR3 nucleotides read TGTGCCAGCGGATCCGGGACAGGGCGTAAAAGGGAAGCTTTCTTT. The gene calls are TRBV6-6 and TRBJ1-1; 9 nucleotides agree with TRBD1. The CDR3 loop spans 15 amino acids. Trimming removed 8 bases from V and 8 bases from J; junction bases left unmatched: 15. Germline CDR1 is MNHNY and CDR2 is SVGAGI (reference sequence).

CDR3 sequence (DNA): TGTGCCAGCGGACTCGCACTAGCGGGAGAGGAGAATGAGCAGTTCTTC. It codes for CASGLALAGEENEQFF. This chain uses TRBV7-9 with TRBJ2-1; 11 bases fit TRBD2. Per germline, CDR1 SEHNR and CDR2 FQNEAQ (reference sequence). The CDR3 loop spans 16 amino acids. V was clipped by 8 bases and J by 7 bases; unmatched bases: 13.

The count of this clone is one. The V call is TRBV21-1, the J call TRBJ1-2. TRBV21-1 is termed a pseudogene. This CDR3 has 18 residues. CDR3 coding DNA: TGTGCCAGCAGCAAAGCTCCGGGATTCGTTATCGCTAACTATGGCTACACCTTC. This translates into CASSKAPGFVIANYGYTF.